The clone carrying this TCR beta chain was counted a few times. The data are from a study of cytomegalovirus exposure and HLA in healthy donors. The germline V gene encodes CDR1 MGHDK and CDR2 SYGVNS. The CDR3 loop spans 12 amino acids. The ends were cut back, 6 bases at V and 6 bases at J, with 10 bases in the middle. PCR primers comprised 60 Vbeta and 13 Jbeta primers. Sequencing was performed with immunoSEQ multiplex PCR; in TCRdb, only in-frame clones are kept and a portion is missing. The sample holds some 170,000 clones, approximately 78% seen once. V usage is TRBV25-1 and J usage is TRBJ2-3, with D maybe TRBD1 (5 bases). The receptor was derived from a human donor in good health. The sequenced material came from PBMCs. CDR3: CASSDSFDTQYF. The CDR3 DNA follows: TGTGCCAGCAGCGACAGTTTTGATACGCAGTATTTT.